The 32 T cell receptor beta chains in this list originate from one sample, sequenced in a study of T cell clones after liver transplantation. Here immunoSEQ multiplex PCR was the method, and the copy in TCRdb shows in-frame clones only, minus some. Of about 74,000 clones in the sample, 80% were seen once. Here the sequenced sample was CD4+ T cells from blood, taken before liver transplant. The source is a human donor who received a liver transplant.

The chain uses TRBV15 and TRBJ1-3; D is uncertain. The V end was cut by 0 bases, the J end by 1 base, with 13 bases between. This CDR3 spans 17 amino acids. Germline CDR1 is LNHNV and CDR2 is YYDKDF (reference sequence). Here the CDR3 reads CATSRDRWGGSGNTIYF. The CDR3 DNA is TGTGCCACCAGCAGAGATCGTTGGGGAGGGTCTGGAAACACCATATATTTT.

The chain links TRBV19 to TRBJ2-7; a weak D match, TRBD1 (6 bases). This CDR3 spans 14 amino acids. The germline V gene encodes CDR1 LNHDA and CDR2 SQIVND (reference sequence). V lost 10 bases, J lost 3 bases, and 19 bases lay in between. The CDR3 nucleotides read TGTGCCACCTCCCCCGAGCCACAGGGCTACGAGCAGTACTTC. Protein: CATSPEPQGYEQYF.

The V gene is TRBV4-1, the J gene TRBJ1-5; no clear D gene. The germline CDR1 and CDR2 sequences are MGHRA and YSYEKL. V lost 2 bases to trimming and J lost 6 bases, with 26 bases between them. The CDR3 covers 19 residues. CDR3: CASSQLPTSGRGVGQPQHF. CDR3 sequence (DNA): TGCGCCAGCAGCCAATTGCCGACCAGCGGGAGAGGAGTGGGTCAGCCCCAGCATTTT.

This clone was seen just once. The V call is TRBV4-3, the J call TRBJ2-7; a weak D match, TRBD2 (5 bases). The CDR3 has 14 amino acids. Germline CDR1 LGHNA, CDR2 YSLEER. V lost 1 base to trimming and J lost 2 bases, with 9 bases between them. The CDR3 loop is CASSQGLATYEQYF. The CDR3 DNA is TGCGCCAGCAGCCAAGGCCTAGCCACCTACGAGCAGTACTTC.

CDR3 in amino acids: CASSLSTSGYTDTQYF. The DNA for the CDR3 is TGTGCCAGCAGCCTCTCGACTAGCGGATACACAGATACGCAGTATTTT. V is TRBV4-2 and J is TRBJ2-3, with 9 positions matching TRBD2. The germline V gene encodes CDR1 LGHNA and CDR2 YNFKEQ. The CDR3 is 16 residues long. J gave up 2 bases and V 4 bases, and 7 bases lay outside the gene matches.

The CDR3 DNA is TGTGCCAGCAGTAACAGGGTTGACTACTACAATGAGCAGTTCTTC. Residues: CASSNRVDYYNEQFF. J is TRBJ2-1 and V is TRBV6-6; the D gene is possibly TRBD1 (6 bases). CDR3 length equals 15 residues. CDR1 MNHNY and CDR2 SVGAGI come from the germline V gene (reference sequence). Trimming took off 5 bases at V and 3 bases at J, with 14 bases between the two ends.

The chain joins TRBV6-5 to TRBJ1-1; 8 nucleotides align to TRBD1. The V segment lost 6 bases and the J segment 7 bases; nucleotides outside the gene matches: 4. The CDR3 spans 12 residues. Germline CDR1 MNHEY, CDR2 SVGAGI. This CDR3 is CASSSGQGEAFF. CDR3 DNA: TGTGCCAGCAGCTCCGGACAGGGTGAAGCTTTCTTT.

The chain recombines TRBV5-4 with TRBJ2-7; D is uncertain. Germline loops: CDR1 SGHNT, CDR2 YYREEE (reference sequence). V was clipped by 2 bases and J by 5 bases, with 11 bases between them. This CDR3 has 13 amino acids. In nucleotides, the CDR3 is TGTGCCAGCAGCTTCGTGGGCCGGAACGAGCAGTACTTC. This codes for CASSFVGRNEQYF.

This clone was seen once. The chain is built from TRBV28 and TRBJ2-3; 7 positions match TRBD1. V was pared by 3 bases and J by 4 bases, with 7 bases of the junction left unmatched. The CDR3 contains 15 residues. Germline V CDR1 and CDR2: MDHEN, SYDVKM. The CDR3 DNA is TGTGCCAGCAGTTTTTTTACAGGGGTCGCAGATACGCAGTATTTT. Its translation is CASSFFTGVADTQYF. Combining the CDR3 with reference TRBV28 and TRBJ2-3 gives the whole variable domain DVKVTQSSRYLVKRTGEKVFLECVQDMDHENMFWYRQDPGLGLRLIYFSYDVKMKEKGDIPEGYSVSREKKERFSLILESASTNQTSMYLCASSFFTGVADTQYFGPGTRLTVL.

The genes are TRBV2 and TRBJ1-5, with D unclear. Between the trimmed V and J ends, which lost 8 bases and 3 bases, there was a span of 14 bases. The germline V gene has CDR1 SNHLY and CDR2 FYNNEI. This CDR3 has 14 residues. In DNA form, the CDR3 reads TGTGCCAGCTCCTACTCGGGGAACAATCAGCCCCAGCATTTT. This sequence encodes CASSYSGNNQPQHF.

As DNA, the CDR3 is TGTGCCAGCAGTTTATTGGTTGGCGGCTCCTACAATGAGCAGTTCTTC. Translation gives CASSLLVGGSYNEQFF. The J gene is TRBJ2-1, the V gene TRBV28; D ambiguous. CDR1 and CDR2 (germline): MDHEN, SYDVKM. There are 16 residues in the CDR3. The V end lost 1 base, the J end lost 0 bases, and 10 bases lay between the germline ends.

This clone was picked up one time. This chain uses TRBV29-1 with TRBJ2-1; 11 nucleotides agree with TRBD2. Germline CDR1 SQVTM, CDR2 ANQGSEA. The CDR3 spans 15 residues. The trim removed 6 bases at V and 8 bases at J, leaving 12 bases unmatched. CDR3 region: CSVGTTSGISHEQFF. The CDR3 nucleotides read TGCAGCGTGGGAACGACTAGCGGGATATCCCATGAGCAGTTCTTC.

In its sample, this clone was seen a few times. This chain connects TRBV7-2 to TRBJ2-7, with D perhaps matching TRBD1 or TRBD2 (5 bases each). The CDR3 contains 14 residues. The V gene lost 5 bases and the J gene lost 0 bases, with 11 bases spanning the gap. The germline V gene has CDR1 SGHTA and CDR2 FQGNSA. The CDR3 nucleotides read TGTGCCAGCAGCATCCGGGGCTACTCCTACGAGCAGTACTTC. Protein sequence: CASSIRGYSYEQYF.

The chain combines TRBV18 with TRBJ1-5; TRBD1 aligns across 7 bases. V shed 3 bases, J shed 3 bases, and the junction held 2 bases outside the gene matches. The CDR3 extends over 14 amino acids. CDR1 KGHSH and CDR2 LQKENI come from the germline V gene. The CDR3 nucleotides are TGTGCCAGCTCACCGGGACAGAACAATCAGCCCCAGCATTTT. It is translated as CASSPGQNNQPQHF.

The V call is TRBV5-1, the J call TRBJ1-2; D is perhaps TRBD1 (5 bases). The CDR3 consists of 14 residues. Trimming took off 4 bases at V and 2 bases at J, with 12 bases between the two ends. Germline V gene lookup returns CDR1 SGHRS and CDR2 YFSETQ. CDR3 loop: CASSPTQGNYGYTF. The CDR3 DNA is TGCGCCAGCAGCCCAACGCAGGGAAACTATGGCTACACCTTC.

The chain employs TRBV9 and TRBJ2-5; D ambiguous. The germline gives CDR1 SGDLS, CDR2 YYNGEE. The CDR3 is made up of 14 amino acids. V lost 0 bases and J lost 3, with 9 bases in between. The DNA for the CDR3 is TGTGCCAGCAGCGTAGGGCCTGCGAAAGAGACCCAGTACTTC. Protein sequence: CASSVGPAKETQYF.

The chain joins TRBV11-1 to TRBJ2-3, with 8 positions matching TRBD1. The junction had 4 bases not matched to a gene; V was cut back by 5 bases and J by 0 bases. There are 15 residues in the CDR3. CDR1 is SGHAT, CDR2 FQDESV, per germline (reference sequence). The CDR3 loop reads CASSINRGSTDTQYF. DNA of the CDR3: TGTGCCAGCAGCATAAACAGGGGGAGCACAGATACGCAGTATTTT.

The gene calls are TRBV4-3 and TRBJ2-7; unclear D gene. Germline values: CDR1 LGHNA, CDR2 YSLEER. Trimming removed 1 base from V and 3 bases from J, with 7 bases in between. The CDR3 extends over 13 amino acids. The CDR3 spells CASSQGHYYEQYF. The CDR3 DNA reads TGCGCCAGCAGCCAAGGACACTACTACGAGCAGTACTTC.

V usage is TRBV6-5 and J usage is TRBJ2-7, with D possibly TRBD2 on 6 matching bases. The CDR3 sequence is 15 residues long. Trimming stripped 0 bases from V and 3 bases from J, with 12 bases between. Germline loops: CDR1 MNHEY, CDR2 SVGAGI. In DNA, the CDR3 is TGTGCCAGCAGTTACTCGGGGACTTCGGACTACGAGCAGTACTTC. Its translation is CASSYSGTSDYEQYF.

This chain joins TRBV6-1 and TRBJ2-7; no clear D gene. The V gene lost 4 bases and the J gene lost 4 bases, with 5 bases spanning the gap. Germline assignment: CDR1 MNHNS and CDR2 SASEGT. The CDR3 has 11 amino acids. The CDR3 DNA follows: TGTGCCAGCAGTGTGAGATACGAGCAGTACTTC. This codes for CASSVRYEQYF.

The sample holds a few counts of this clone. The chain is built from TRBV6-6 and TRBJ1-1; D perhaps matches TRBD1 (5 bases). The CDR3 is made up of 16 amino acids. The V end was cut by 0 bases, the J end by 1 base, with 12 bases between. Germline CDR1 MNHNY, CDR2 SVGAGI (reference sequence). The CDR3 protein is CASSYSLQDRNTEAFF. CDR3 DNA sequence: TGTGCCAGCAGTTACTCGTTACAAGACAGGAACACTGAAGCTTTCTTT.

The chain recombines TRBV2 with TRBJ1-5, with 10 bases that match TRBD1. The germline V gene has CDR1 SNHLY and CDR2 FYNNEI. With 3 bases clipped from V and 4 bases from J, the junction kept 3 bases outside the gene matches. The CDR3 totals 15 residues. Here the CDR3 DNA reads TGTGCCAGCAGTGAGAGACAGGGGGCTAATCAGCCCCAGCATTTT. Its translation is CASSERQGANQPQHF. Based on the CDR3 plus reference TRBV2 and TRBJ1-5, the full variable domain is EPEVTQTPSHQVTQMGQEVILRCVPISNHLYFYWYRQILGQKVEFLVSFYNNEISEKSEIFDDQFSVERPDGSNFTLKIRSTKLEDSAMYFCASSERQGANQPQHFGDGTRLSIL.

The rearrangement uses TRBV5-1 and TRBJ2-2; D call uncertain. Looked up from germline, CDR1 is SGHRS and CDR2 is YFSETQ. The CDR3 is 15 residues long. The V end lost 4 bases, the J end lost 2 bases, and 12 bases lay between the germline ends. The CDR3 DNA reads as TGCGCCAGCAGCCACAGCATAGGTAACACCGGGGAGCTGTTTTTT. It specifies CASSHSIGNTGELFF.

This rearrangement joins TRBV5-4 to TRBJ1-4; D may be TRBD1 (6 bases). The V and J ends lost 4 bases and 2 bases respectively, with 12 bases between them. This CDR3 contains 15 residues. Germline CDR1 and CDR2: SGHNT and YYREEE (reference sequence). The CDR3 nucleotides are TGTGCCAGCAGCGTCCAGGGGAGGACTAATGAAAAACTGTTTTTT. This encodes CASSVQGRTNEKLFF.

V gene TRBV2 combines with J gene TRBJ1-5; D perhaps matches TRBD1 (5 bases). Trimming shortened V by 1 base and J by 5 bases, and 9 bases separated the two germline ends. Looked up from germline, CDR1 is SNHLY and CDR2 is FYNNEI. The CDR3 is made up of 14 amino acids. The CDR3 protein is CASSEVGGDQPQHF. The CDR3 DNA sequence: TGTGCCAGCAGTGAAGTTGGAGGGGATCAGCCCCAGCATTTT.

This chain links TRBV11-2 with TRBJ2-7, with 11 positions matching TRBD2. The CDR3 totals 14 residues. Germline V CDR1 and CDR2: SGHAT, FQNNGV. J gave up 5 bases and V 7 bases, and 7 bases lay outside the gene matches. CDR3 nucleotide sequence: TGTGCCAGCACCTTGAGACTAGCGGGAAACGAGCAGTACTTC. Translation gives CASTLRLAGNEQYF.

The V gene is TRBV5-1, the J gene TRBJ1-2, with D maybe TRBD1 (5 bases). The CDR3 consists of 14 residues. The V end lost 4 bases, the J end lost 0 bases, and 10 bases lay between the germline ends. Germline lookup yields CDR1 SGHRS and CDR2 YFSETQ. The DNA of the CDR3 is TGCGCCAGCAGCCGAGACAGCTCTAACTATGGCTACACCTTC. Its protein product is CASSRDSSNYGYTF.

V gene TRBV11-2 combines with J gene TRBJ2-3, with 11 bases lining up with TRBD2. CDR3 length equals 11 residues. Germline V gene sequence: CDR1 SGHAT, CDR2 FQNNGV. The J segment lost 15 bases and the V segment lost 4 bases, leaving 3 bases of the junction unmatched. CDR3 DNA sequence: TGTGCCAGCAGCTCCGGGACTAGCGGTTATTTT. Residues: CASSSGTSGYF.

The gene calls are TRBV5-4 and TRBJ2-1; 7 bases fit TRBD1. Germline-derived CDR1 and CDR2 are SGHNT and YYREEE (reference sequence). Trimming cost V 4 bases and J 9 bases; bases outside gene matches: 10. The CDR3 has 14 residues. The CDR3 sequence is CASSQNRGGGEQFF. The CDR3 DNA sequence: TGTGCCAGCAGCCAAAACCGAGGGGGCGGTGAGCAGTTCTTC.

This chain joins TRBV6-1 and TRBJ2-7; TRBD2 aligns across 9 bases. Germline values: CDR1 MNHNS, CDR2 SASEGT. Losses at the gene ends were 6 bases for V and 0 bases for J; bases not matched to a gene: 3. This CDR3 spans 14 amino acids. This CDR3 reads CASRVGLASYEQYF. The CDR3 DNA reads TGTGCCAGCAGAGTGGGACTAGCCTCCTACGAGCAGTACTTC.

The chain carries TRBV6-1 and TRBJ2-7; D is possibly TRBD1 (6 bases). CDR1 MNHNS and CDR2 SASEGT come from the germline V gene. The length of the CDR3 is 15 residues. The germline V and J ends were trimmed by 4 bases and 3 bases, with 16 bases remaining between them. This chain's CDR3 is CASSGSPGTNYEQYF. In DNA form, the CDR3 reads TGTGCCAGCAGTGGAAGCCCCGGGACAAACTACGAGCAGTACTTC.

J is TRBJ2-7 and V is TRBV18; 8 nucleotides line up with TRBD1. CDR1 KGHSH and CDR2 LQKENI come from the germline V gene. J gave up 7 bases and V 3 bases, and 5 bases lay outside the gene matches. The CDR3 has 13 residues. The DNA for the CDR3 is TGTGCCAGCTCACCGGGGACAGGAGATGAGCAGTACTTC. Amino acid sequence: CASSPGTGDEQYF.